This T cell receptor beta chain was observed in a study of monozygotic twins with inflammatory bowel disease. CDR1 and CDR2 from the germline V gene are LNHDA and SQIVND (reference sequence). The CDR3 has 14 amino acids. Using eight separate reactions per sample, the authors generated cDNA. The UMIs contained a 6-nucleotide sample barcode. They were added by template switching during cDNA synthesis. Following a re-call of the 5' RACE reads, TCRdb has one entry per CDR3 protein and lacks DNA. This sample's table has 80,000 or so distinct CDR3 sequences. The J gene is TRBJ1-1, the V gene TRBV19; the TCRdb D gene call, TRBD1, has no DNA to confirm it. Material: blood. This TCR derives from a human donor with ulcerative colitis or Crohn's disease, or a healthy co-twin of an affected twin (not recorded which). CDR3 amino acids: CASSRQGMNTEAFF.